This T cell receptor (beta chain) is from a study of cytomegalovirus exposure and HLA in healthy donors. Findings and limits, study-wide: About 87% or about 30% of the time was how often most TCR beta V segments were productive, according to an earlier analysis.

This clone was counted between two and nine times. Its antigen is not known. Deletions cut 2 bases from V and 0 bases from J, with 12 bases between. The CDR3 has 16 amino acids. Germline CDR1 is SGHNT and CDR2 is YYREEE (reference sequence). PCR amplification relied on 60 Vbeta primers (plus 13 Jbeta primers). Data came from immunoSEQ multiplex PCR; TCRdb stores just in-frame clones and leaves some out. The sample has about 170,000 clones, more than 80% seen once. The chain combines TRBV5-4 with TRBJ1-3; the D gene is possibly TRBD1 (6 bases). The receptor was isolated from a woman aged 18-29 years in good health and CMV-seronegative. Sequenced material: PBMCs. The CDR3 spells CASSFTYRDSGNTIYF. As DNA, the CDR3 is TGTGCCAGCAGCTTCACTTACAGGGACTCTGGAAACACCATATATTTT.